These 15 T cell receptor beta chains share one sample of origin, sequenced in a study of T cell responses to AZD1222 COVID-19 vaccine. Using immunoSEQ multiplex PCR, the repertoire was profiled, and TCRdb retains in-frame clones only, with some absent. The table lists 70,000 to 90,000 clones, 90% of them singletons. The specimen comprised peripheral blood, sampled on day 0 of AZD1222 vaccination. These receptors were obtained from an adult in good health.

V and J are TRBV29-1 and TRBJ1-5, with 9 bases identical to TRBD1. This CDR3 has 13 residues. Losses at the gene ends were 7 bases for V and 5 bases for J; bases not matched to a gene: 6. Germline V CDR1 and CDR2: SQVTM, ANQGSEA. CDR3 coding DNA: TGCAGCGCTACGACAGGGGGGGATCAGCCCCAGCATTTT. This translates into CSATTGGDQPQHF.

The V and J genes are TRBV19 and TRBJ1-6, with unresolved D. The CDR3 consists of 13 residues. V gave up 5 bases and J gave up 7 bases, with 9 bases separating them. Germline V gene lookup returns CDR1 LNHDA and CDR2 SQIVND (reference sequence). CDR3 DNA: TGTGCCAGTAGTGGGCAGCAAAATTCACCCCTCCACTTT. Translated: CASSGQQNSPLHF.

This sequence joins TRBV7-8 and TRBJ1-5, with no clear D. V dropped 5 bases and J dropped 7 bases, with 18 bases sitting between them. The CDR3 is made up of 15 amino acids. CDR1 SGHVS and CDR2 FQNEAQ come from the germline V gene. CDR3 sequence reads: CASSPRTEGGQPQHF. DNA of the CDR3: TGTGCCAGCAGCCCTAGGACGGAGGGAGGGCAGCCCCAGCATTTT.

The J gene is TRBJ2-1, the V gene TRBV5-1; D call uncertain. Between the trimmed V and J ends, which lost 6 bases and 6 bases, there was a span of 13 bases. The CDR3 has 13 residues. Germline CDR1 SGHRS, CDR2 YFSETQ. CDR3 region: CASTPPIGNEQFF. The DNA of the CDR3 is TGCGCCAGCACCCCACCCATAGGCAATGAGCAGTTCTTC.

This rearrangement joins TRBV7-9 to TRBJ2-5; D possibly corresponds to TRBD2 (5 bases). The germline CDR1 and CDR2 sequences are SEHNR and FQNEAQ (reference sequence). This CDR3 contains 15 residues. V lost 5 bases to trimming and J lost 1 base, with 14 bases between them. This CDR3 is CASSLPWRSQETQYF. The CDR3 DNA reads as TGTGCCAGCAGCCTACCATGGAGGAGCCAAGAGACCCAGTACTTC.

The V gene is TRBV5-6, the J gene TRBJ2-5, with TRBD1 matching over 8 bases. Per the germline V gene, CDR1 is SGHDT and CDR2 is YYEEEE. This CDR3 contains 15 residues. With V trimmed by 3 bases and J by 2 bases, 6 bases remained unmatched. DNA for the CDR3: TGTGCCAGCAGCTCTGGACAGGGAAAACAAGAGACCCAGTACTTC. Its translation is CASSSGQGKQETQYF.

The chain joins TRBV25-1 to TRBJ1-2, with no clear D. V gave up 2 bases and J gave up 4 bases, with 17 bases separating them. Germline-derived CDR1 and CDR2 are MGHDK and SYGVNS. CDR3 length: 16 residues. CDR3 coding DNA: TGTGCCAGCAGTGAAGTGGGAGGAGGGTCACCCTATGGCTACACCTTC. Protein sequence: CASSEVGGGSPYGYTF.

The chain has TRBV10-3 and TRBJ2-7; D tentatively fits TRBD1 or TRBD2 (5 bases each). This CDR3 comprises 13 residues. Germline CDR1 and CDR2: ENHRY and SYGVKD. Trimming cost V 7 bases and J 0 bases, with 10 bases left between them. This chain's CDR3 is CAINRGDSYEQYF. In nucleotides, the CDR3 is TGTGCCATCAACAGAGGGGACTCCTACGAGCAGTACTTC.

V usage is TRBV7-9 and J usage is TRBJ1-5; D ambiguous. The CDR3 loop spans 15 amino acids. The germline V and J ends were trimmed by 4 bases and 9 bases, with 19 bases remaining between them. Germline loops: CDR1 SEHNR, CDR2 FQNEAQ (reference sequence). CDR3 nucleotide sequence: TGTGCCAGCAGCTCCGGTGGCAGCCGTGAGGGGCCCCAGCATTTT. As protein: CASSSGGSREGPQHF. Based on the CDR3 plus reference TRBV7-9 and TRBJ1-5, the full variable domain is DTGVSQNPRHKITKRGQNVTFRCDPISEHNRLYWYRQTLGQGPEFLTYFQNEAQLEKSRLLSDRFSAERPKGSFSTLEIQRTEQGDSAMYLCASSSGGSREGPQHFGDGTRLSIL.

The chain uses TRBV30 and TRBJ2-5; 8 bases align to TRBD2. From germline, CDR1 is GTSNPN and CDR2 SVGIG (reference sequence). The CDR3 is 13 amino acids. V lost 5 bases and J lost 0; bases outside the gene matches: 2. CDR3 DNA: TGTGCCTGGGAACTAGCGGACCAAGAGACCCAGTACTTC. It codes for CAWELADQETQYF.

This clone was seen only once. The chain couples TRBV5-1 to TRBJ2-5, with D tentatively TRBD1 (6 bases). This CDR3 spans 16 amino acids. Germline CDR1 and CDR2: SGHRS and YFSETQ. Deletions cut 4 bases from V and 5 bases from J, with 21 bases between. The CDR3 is CASSRNPGQGMETQYF. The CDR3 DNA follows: TGCGCCAGCAGCAGAAACCCGGGACAAGGGATGGAGACCCAGTACTTC.

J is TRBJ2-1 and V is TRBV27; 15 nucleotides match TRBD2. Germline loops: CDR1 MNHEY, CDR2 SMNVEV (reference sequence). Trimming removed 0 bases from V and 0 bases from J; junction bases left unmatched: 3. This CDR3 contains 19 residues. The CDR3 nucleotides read TGTGCCAGCAGTTTATCGGGGACTAGCGGGAGGAGCTCCTACAATGAGCAGTTCTTC. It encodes CASSLSGTSGRSSYNEQFF.

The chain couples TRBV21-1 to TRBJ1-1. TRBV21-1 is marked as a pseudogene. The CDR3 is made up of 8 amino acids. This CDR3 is CASSEAFF. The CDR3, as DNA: TGTGCCAGCTCTGAAGCTTTCTTT.

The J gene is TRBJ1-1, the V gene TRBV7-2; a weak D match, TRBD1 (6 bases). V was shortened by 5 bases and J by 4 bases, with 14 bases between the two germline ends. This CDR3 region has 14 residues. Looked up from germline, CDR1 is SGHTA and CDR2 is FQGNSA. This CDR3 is CASSPLGGSTEAFF. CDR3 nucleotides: TGTGCCAGCAGCCCGCTAGGGGGAAGCACTGAAGCTTTCTTT.

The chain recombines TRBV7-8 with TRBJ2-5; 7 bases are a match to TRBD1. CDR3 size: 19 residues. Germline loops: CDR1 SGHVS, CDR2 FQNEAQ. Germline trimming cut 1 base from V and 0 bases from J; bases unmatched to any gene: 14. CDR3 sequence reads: CASSLGKVGTVHYQETQYF. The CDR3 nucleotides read TGTGCCAGCAGCTTAGGCAAAGTAGGGACAGTACACTACCAAGAGACCCAGTACTTC. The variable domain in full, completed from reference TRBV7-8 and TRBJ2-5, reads GAGVSQSPRYKVAKRGQDVALRCDPISGHVSLFWYQQALGQGPEFLTYFQNEAQLDKSGLPSDRFFAERPEGSVSTLKIQRTQQEDSAVYLCASSLGKVGTVHYQETQYFGPGTRLLVL.